This TCR beta chain was documented in a study of beta chain features in type 1 diabetes. Study-level findings and limits: For type 1 diabetes patients, VDJ junctions showed fewer insertions and more deletions. For patients and controls alike, PCR might favor shorter templates to the same degree.

Note on this clone: Its antigen is unknown.

Every participating donor gave one draw, a heparinised blood sample averaging roughly 0.12 L. Sorting based on CD45RO/CCR7/CD25/CD127/CD95/CD27 separated CD4+ naive, central memory, regulatory and stem cell-like memory cells. The germline gives CDR1 SGDLS, CDR2 YYNGEE. The CDR3 is 14 amino acids. Trimming left V 0 bases short and J 2 bases short, with 6 bases between. Of the isolated RNA, all was reverse transcribed, and so the sequenced material was expressed TCRB transcripts. Some clones are missing from TCRdb's copy, which holds only in-frame ones; the method was immunoSEQ multiplex PCR. The table includes 400,000 to 550,000 clones, approximately 10% detected once.

The J gene is TRBJ2-1, the V gene TRBV9; D unresolved. The clonotype was recovered from a woman between 18 and 29 years old in good health. The sequenced sample was naive CD4+ T cells from blood. CDR3 sequence reads: CASSVGSTYNEQFF. CDR3 DNA: TGTGCCAGCAGCGTAGGTTCCACCTACAATGAGCAGTTCTTC.